The rows below give T cell receptor beta chains drawn from one sample of a study of response to subunit inactivated influenza vaccine. TCRdb passed the RT-PCR reads through MiXCR, listing each CDR3 protein once. The sample gives some 800,000 distinct CDR3 sequences, approximately 22% of which show up once; more than 8.5% is in the top ten. Sequenced material: PBMCs from blood, taken approximately 5 days after vaccination. These receptor sequences come from a man between 50 and 59 years old who received an inactivated influenza vaccine. Both conserved end residues are part of each CDR3.

TRBV5-1,TRBJ2-3,CASSTRDMVPHGADTQYF
TRBV6-6,TRBJ1-2,CASRPGTGLGYTF
TRBV10-2,TRBJ2-7,CASRKQTTYEQYF
TRBV29-1,TRBJ1-1,CSVGAVLNTEAFF
TRBV13,TRBJ1-1,CASSSPRGQGTEAFF
TRBV12-3/TRBV12-4,TRBJ1-5,CASSPGTGAIYSNQPQHF
TRBV28,TRBJ1-6,CASSFEYNSPLHF
TRBV4-3,TRBJ2-7,CASSQDGASGYEQYF
TRBV7-9,TRBJ2-2,CASSLTSGMNTGELFF
TRBV5-1,TRBJ2-3,CASSSYRDTQYF
TRBV28,TRBJ2-3,CASSLEGALPRDTQYF
TRBV7-9,TRBJ1-1,CASSLPGRGAEAFF
TRBV12-3/TRBV12-4,TRBJ2-1,CASSRDPGQPYNEQFF
TRBV7-9,TRBJ2-1,CASSLGGGEQFF
TRBV7-9,TRBJ1-1,CASSTFAKGTEAFF
TRBV20-1,TRBJ2-5,CSARVTGGTSLRAMYQETQYF
TRBV5-6,TRBJ2-4,CASSLGGSVQYF
TRBV7-9,TRBJ2-3,CASSVAGAPTDTQYF
TRBV20-1,TRBJ2-2,CSATQSGAGELFF
TRBV20-1,TRBJ2-7,CSVNAQSSSYEQYF
TRBV5-1,TRBJ1-6,CASSSRERRYSPLHF
TRBV25-1,TRBJ1-1,CASSELLGNTEAFF
TRBV28,TRBJ1-6,CAAAGYSSPLHF